The following is a T cell receptor (beta chain) sequence with its context. How the authors handled the data: Estimation of nucleated cell counts relied on the amplification of reference gene primers. Only in-frame clones appear in the TCRdb table, and some are missing; sequencing was by immunoSEQ multiplex PCR. The V and J calls and clone size are taken from that table; D and trimming were inferred from the DNA. The repertoire holds roughly 270,000 clones, with approximately 88% as singletons. Germline loops: CDR1 LNHNV, CDR2 YYDKDF (reference sequence). The CDR3 is made up of 14 amino acids. Trimming removed 0 bases from V and 1 base from J, with 6 bases in between. The data stem from a study of blood T cell repertoires in COVID-19. Across the whole study: Spain, Italy and the United States supplied samples that represented acute and convalescent COVID-19.

The clonotype originates from a man younger than 35 with active or convalescent COVID-19. Material: peripheral blood. This chain connects TRBV15 to TRBJ1-1, with D unresolved. This chain's CDR3 is CATSRDPGNTEAFF. The CDR3 DNA reads as TGTGCCACCAGCAGAGATCCGGGGAACACTGAAGCTTTCTTT. The full variable domain, completed using reference TRBV15 and TRBJ1-1, is DAMVIQNPRYQVTQFGKPVTLSCSQTLNHNVMYWYQQKSSQAPKLLFHYYDKDFNNEADTPDNFQSRRPNTSFCFLDIRSPGLGDTAMYLCATSRDPGNTEAFFGQGTRLTVV.